A single sample is the source of the 14 T cell receptor beta chains below, sequenced in a study of post-analysis software for immune sequencing data. The study, taken as a whole, reports: Comparison of patients with controls showed 4 to 6 TRBV segments more frequent in patients, TRBV5-6, TRBV5-1 and TRBV20-1 among them.

These receptors are not linked to any known antigen. Carried by the TCR beta cDNA libraries were unique molecular identifiers. TCRdb re-derived calls from the PCR reads in MiXCR, one entry per CDR3 protein. This sample has 820,000 or so distinct CDR3 sequences, with about 57% found just once. Sequencing used blood. These TCRs come from a girl aged 5-17 years with multiple sclerosis.

With respect to this clonotype: One end of the junction fails to match germline, which may point to a read error. The V gene is TRBV3-1, the J gene TRBJ2-3, with a tentative D call TRBD2 (7 bases). Germline values: CDR1 LGHDT, CDR2 YNNKEL (reference sequence). CDR3 length equals 15 residues. DNA for the CDR3: TGTGCCAGCAGCACCCCGGGGGGCGGCACTGATACGCAGTATTTT. It translates to CASSTPGGGTDTQYF.

V gene TRBV6-1 combines with J gene TRBJ2-3; D possibly uses TRBD1 or TRBD2 (5 bases each). Germline CDR1 is MNHNS and CDR2 is SASEGT. The V end was cut by 1 base, the J end by 10 bases, with 27 bases between. This CDR3 is 18 amino acids long. The CDR3 loop is CASSEGSGLVGKQAAQYF. For the CDR3, the DNA is TGTGCCAGCAGTGAAGGGTCGGGGCTTGTGGGCAAACAGGCCGCGCAGTATTTT.

The V gene is TRBV7-8, the J gene TRBJ1-5; D gene ambiguous. With 5 bases removed from V and 0 bases from J, the gap between germline ends came to 11 bases. This CDR3 is 15 amino acids long. From germline, CDR1 is SGHVS and CDR2 FQNEAQ. The CDR3 DNA follows: TGTGCCAGCAGCCCCCGACACGATAGCAATCAGCCCCAGCATTTT. This translates into CASSPRHDSNQPQHF.

This clonotype came up a few times. V and J are TRBV5-1 and TRBJ2-6; D is possibly TRBD1 or TRBD2 (6 bases each). CDR3 length: 18 residues. The ends were cut back, 1 base at V and 0 bases at J, with 14 bases in the middle. Germline V gene sequence: CDR1 SGHRS, CDR2 YFSETQ. The CDR3 nucleotides read TGCGCCAGCAGCTTGTGGGGGGCCGATAGCTCTGGGGCCAACGTCCTGACTTTC. Its translation is CASSLWGADSSGANVLTF.

A few counts support this clonotype. The chain links TRBV5-1 to TRBJ2-1, with TRBD1 matching 8 bases. This CDR3 comprises 13 residues. V lost 3 bases and J lost 9; bases outside the gene matches: 5. Germline V gene data show CDR1 as SGHRS and CDR2 as YFSETQ. CDR3 sequence (DNA): TGCGCCAGCAGCTATGACAGGGGACGTGAGCAGTTCTTC. The encoded protein is CASSYDRGREQFF.

In its sample, this clonotype was seen a few times. V and J are TRBV3-1 and TRBJ2-5; the D gene is possibly TRBD1 (6 bases). The CDR3 totals 17 residues. Germline V gene lookup returns CDR1 LGHDT and CDR2 YNNKEL (reference sequence). The V end lost 0 bases, the J end lost 1 base, and 15 bases lay between the germline ends. The CDR3 sequence is CASSQDRARGLQETQYF. The CDR3 bases are TGTGCCAGCAGCCAAGATAGGGCCAGGGGCCTCCAAGAGACCCAGTACTTC.

CDR3 coding DNA: TGCGCCAGCAGGGCCGGGGGGGGCAATAATTCACCCCTCCACTTT. Its translation is CASRAGGGNNSPLHF. J is TRBJ1-6 and V is TRBV5-1; perhaps TRBD1 as D (6 bases). Germline-derived CDR1 and CDR2 are SGHRS and YFSETQ. Between the trimmed V and J ends, which lost 5 bases and 5 bases, there was a span of 14 bases. The length of the CDR3 is 15 residues.

The chain has TRBV5-1 and TRBJ2-5; 9 bases are a match to TRBD2. There are 17 residues in the CDR3. V shed 0 bases, J shed 2 bases, and the junction held 8 bases outside the gene matches. CDR1 is SGHRS, CDR2 YFSETQ, per germline. CDR3 residues: CASSLVGTSSTQETQYF. CDR3 coding DNA: TGCGCCAGCAGCTTGGTGGGGACTAGCAGCACTCAAGAGACCCAGTACTTC.

The chain carries TRBV5-6 and TRBJ1-5; 7 nucleotides agree with TRBD1. The J segment lost 0 bases and the V segment lost 0 bases, leaving 6 bases of the junction unmatched. The CDR3 has 17 residues. The V gene's germline CDR1 is SGHDT and CDR2 YYEEEE. In nucleotides, the CDR3 is TGTGCCAGCAGCTTGGTGAGGGGGACAGATAGCAATCAGCCCCAGCATTTT. This gives the protein CASSLVRGTDSNQPQHF.

The chain has TRBV20-1 and TRBJ2-4; D is undetermined. CDR1 and CDR2 (germline): DFQATT, SNEGSKA (reference sequence). Trimming took off 5 bases at V and 0 bases at J, with 14 bases between the two ends. The CDR3 is 15 amino acids. CDR3 DNA sequence: TGCAGTGCTCCCCACGGCAGCGTAGCCAAAAACATTCAGTACTTC. This encodes CSAPHGSVAKNIQYF.

This clonotype has a single count. The chain carries TRBV20-1 and TRBJ2-5, with D possibly matching TRBD2 (6 bases). V shed 0 bases and J shed 1 base, with 12 bases lying between them. CDR1 and CDR2 (germline): DFQATT, SNEGSKA (reference sequence). The CDR3 covers 15 residues. CDR3: CSARDPWGVQETQYF. The DNA of the CDR3 is TGCAGTGCTAGAGATCCGTGGGGGGTCCAAGAGACCCAGTACTTC.

The CDR3 bases are TGTGCCAGCAGTCCGGCCTGGACAATTGAGCAGTTCTTC. It encodes CASSPAWTIEQFF. The chain recombines TRBV12-3 or TRBV12-4 with TRBJ2-1; D might be TRBD1 (5 bases). V lost 5 bases to trimming and J lost 9 bases, with 14 bases between them. CDR3 length equals 13 residues.

The V call is TRBV14, the J call TRBJ2-7, with a tentative D call TRBD1 (6 bases). V lost 1 base, J lost 0 bases, and 13 bases lay in between. Germline V gene data show CDR1 as SGHDN and CDR2 as FVKESK. This CDR3 has 16 residues. The CDR3 DNA follows: TGTGCCAGCAGCCAAGGCACAGGGATGAGCTCCTACGAGCAGTACTTC. This gives the protein CASSQGTGMSSYEQYF.

This clonotype was detected a few times. J is TRBJ2-7 and V is TRBV12-3 or TRBV12-4, with 8 bases matching TRBD1. V lost 6 bases and J lost 2; bases outside the gene matches: 6. The CDR3 has 14 amino acids. In DNA, the CDR3 is TGTGCCAGCAGGTTGGGACAGGTGACCTACGAGCAGTACTTC. It encodes CASRLGQVTYEQYF.